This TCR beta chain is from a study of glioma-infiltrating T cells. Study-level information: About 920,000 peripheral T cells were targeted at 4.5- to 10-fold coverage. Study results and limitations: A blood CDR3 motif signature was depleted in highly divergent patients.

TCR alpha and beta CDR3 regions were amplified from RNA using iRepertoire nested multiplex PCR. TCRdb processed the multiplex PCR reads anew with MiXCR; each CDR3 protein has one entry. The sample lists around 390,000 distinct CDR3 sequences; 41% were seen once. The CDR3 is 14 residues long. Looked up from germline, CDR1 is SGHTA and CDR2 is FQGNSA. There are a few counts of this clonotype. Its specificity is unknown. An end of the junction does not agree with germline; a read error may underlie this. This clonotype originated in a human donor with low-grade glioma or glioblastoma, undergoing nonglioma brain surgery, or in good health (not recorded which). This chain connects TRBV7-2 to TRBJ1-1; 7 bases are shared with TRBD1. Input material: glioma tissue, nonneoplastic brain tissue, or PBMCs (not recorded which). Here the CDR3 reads CASSPRRREGASIF. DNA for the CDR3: TGTGCCAGCAGCCCAAGACGGCGGGAGGGGGCGTCCATCTTT.